This TCR beta chain originates from a study of cytomegalovirus exposure and HLA in healthy donors (dated 2017 in TCRdb). Regarding the complete study: In an earlier analysis of 450 to 750 of the donors, 276 Gb of sequence data and 120 million or so unique TCR beta sequences from 150 million to 200 million T cells were reported. An early release that covered approximately 600 HLA-typed donors contained approximately 300 gigabases of sequencing data and 75 million to 100 million unique TCR sequences. Of the roughly 420 genotyped donors, 81% were placed in the genetic ancestry cluster associated with self-reported Caucasian donors. The study aimed to test whether signatures of past pathogen exposure could be identified by cataloging public T cell receptors. The study profiled the T cell repertoires of hundreds of subjects by immunosequencing and related them to cytomegalovirus serostatus. In addition to the first cohort of 666 subjects, a separate validation cohort of 120 different subjects was used. To predict cytomegalovirus infection status, the study brought together high-throughput TCR immunosequencing, statistical association of individual TCRs with disease status, and machine learning. To study patterns of TCR occurrence, a later analysis re-analyzed previously published TCR beta repertoires from around 700 donors and added high-resolution HLA genotyping. Rather than drawing on any new phenotypic data, the later analysis identified candidate immune exposures from TCR beta sequences and the way those sequences occurred across donors. An earlier analysis of roughly 580 of the donors used high-throughput TCR beta sequencing to judge whether each TCR beta V gene segment behaved as functional or pseudogenic. Donor age, sex, ethnicity and CMV serostatus were collected together with the repertoire data. A later genetic analysis used genome-wide SNP genotypes for about 55% of the 666 donors, treating that subset as a discovery cohort. All discovery cohort repertoires had been generated using a single sequencing platform. Class I and class II HLA loci were covered by the typing at four-digit resolution. The number of donors typed differed by locus, with about 629-630 for A, B, C, DRB1 and DQB1, 522 for DQA1, under 610 for DPA1, and 450 to 480 for DPB1. Because of strong linkage in the cohort, four to six DR-DQ haplotypes were treated as single units for association and clustering. On average, 235,054 unique TCR beta nucleotide sequences were sequenced per donor among 398 genotyped donors of the cohort, with 15% to 20% of those sequences being non-productive.

The library relied on the immunoSEQ multiplex PCR assay. The multiplex PCR relied on a mix of 60 forward primers for TCR Vbeta segments and 13 reverse primers for TCR Jbeta segments. A multiplex PCR assay on genomic DNA amplified the CDR3 region of rearranged TCR beta genes. The amplified TCR beta libraries were sequenced on the Illumina HiSeq System as 87-base-pair reads. On the study's bioinformatics: A later analysis counted tens of millions of unique TCR beta chains across the 500 to 850 repertoires, and about 10 million of these chains were shared by at least two donors. To remove PCR and sequencing errors, raw reads were error-corrected and collapsed into unique sequences using a nearest-neighbor algorithm that merged closely related sequences. CDR3 sequences were aligned to IMGT reference sequences to assign V, D and J gene segments. For a sequence to be retained, a match of at least six nucleotides to both a V gene segment and a J gene segment was required. Rearrangements were called productive when the CDR3 lacked stop codons and stayed in frame with V and J; all others were non-productive. CDR3 was defined according to IMGT convention as the region running from the second conserved V-encoded cysteine to the conserved J-encoded phenylalanine. The earlier analysis of more than 450 of the donors excluded sequences that lacked an unambiguous match to a single V gene segment. An earlier analysis of a few hundred of the donors called V segments functional above 56.7% productive rearrangements and segregating when the between-donor standard deviation exceeded 5%. A statistical classification framework was built for diagnosing cytomegalovirus status from the catalog of TCR beta chain sequences. V and J gene assignment, in a later analysis, came from comparing TCR nucleotide sequences with IMGT/GENE-DB human TR gene sequences. Using the TCRdist pipeline, a later analysis assigned CDR3 sequences along with most-parsimonious VDJ recombination scenarios. In a later analysis, each TCR beta chain was defined by its CDR3 amino acid sequence together with its V-gene family, and reads without a unique V-gene family were excluded. As a way to deal with suspected cross-contamination and a sequencing artifact, a later analysis dropped 450 to 600 nucleotide sequences that were highly shared and had low generation probability. In a later analysis, a clonal expansion index for each public chain was calculated from normalized within-repertoire ranks of inferred template counts. Generation probabilities in a later analysis came from a VDJ recombination model fitted to out-of-frame rearrangements, and those results were checked against IGoR. Hypergeometric tests were used in a later analysis to score TCR-TCR, TCR-HLA and TCR-CMV co-occurrence, with a repertoire-size bias correction applied to the TCR pairs. To estimate false discovery rates, a later analysis permuted the HLA or CMV assignments 20 times. In a later analysis, co-occurring TCRs were grouped with DBSCAN, and TCRdist sequence similarity was added when clustering was performed within HLA-allele-positive subsets. Repertoires with fewer than 30,000 or more than 120,000 public chains, plus five repertoires with anomalous nucleotide sharing, were excluded from co-occurrence clustering. TCRdb provides this immuneACCESS table in a form limited to in-frame rearrangements. Some clones are lacking; in checked studies, under half of them reflect an unresolved V gene, and why the rest are absent is not known. Clone size and V and J calls were adopted from that table, with D and trimming inferred from the DNA. For this sample the table gives 200,000 to 250,000 clones, of which roughly 85% were detected only once. The ten largest account for roughly 1.9% of the sample.

A note on this clone: Its antigen is currently not known. No base qualities exist here, and no much larger clone lies one base off it.

Broad study findings and their caveats: According to a later analysis, most CMV-associated TCR beta chains appeared to be HLA-restricted, and the HLA associations seemed to be driven largely by CMV exposure. In a later analysis, HLA-associated TCR beta chains were found to be more clonally expanded and to have lower generation probabilities than equally common non-associated chains. The classifier was reported to diagnose cytomegalovirus status with high specificity and sensitivity in both the original and validation cohorts. In an earlier analysis of around 600 of the donors, most TCR beta V segments were observed in productive rearrangements about 90% or about 30% of the time, broadly matching IMGT annotations. In a later analysis, TCR association rates were found to vary across HLA loci, with the most associated TCRs seen for DRB1 alleles and the fewest for HLA-C alleles. Presence/absence analyses assumed roughly uniform sequencing depth across donors, an assumption that may not hold. A further reported finding was that TCR beta sequences accurately predicted the HLA-A and HLA-B alleles for most subjects in the first cohort. In vitro tests confirmed that a few of the cytomegalovirus-associated TCR beta chains recognize cytomegalovirus antigens. At a false discovery rate of 0.05, a later analysis linked 16,000 or so TCR beta sequences to specific HLA alleles. A later genetic analysis associated a missense DCLRE1C variant with V-gene and J-gene trimming of TCR beta chains, and an independent cohort replicated the association. Because counts were too low, about 15 rarely observed V segments, including chromosome 9 orphons, were left out of the earlier analysis of over 550 of the donors. The study listed 150 to 200 TCR beta chains as associated with cytomegalovirus. Compared with the roughly 710-donor mean, donors in an Asian-associated ancestry cluster had fewer N-insertions in productive TCRs, according to a later genetic analysis. In this cohort, only TCR beta chains were sequenced, and detectable features were limited by the absence of alpha or paired-chain data. Because HLA typing was missing for some donors at each locus, association tests included only the typed subset. For the cohort, immune exposure information was limited to CMV serostatus. Across donors, most TCR sequences were observed very rarely, whereas some public TCRs were present in many individuals. Strong co-occurrence of HLA alleles, especially DR and DQ, made assigning TCR associations to individual alleles difficult. Some IMGT-functional V segments, including TRBV6-2 and TRBV6-3, could not be told apart with the 87-base-pair reads, so those segments were excluded. A later analysis reported that several top co-occurrence clusters appeared linked to parvovirus B19, influenza, CMV and Epstein-Barr virus. According to the authors, the approach could potentially be generalized to other disease states and immunological phenotypes. A cluster of highly shared sequence variants was judged likely to be a technical artifact of the sequencing pipeline. Linkage disequilibrium might explain the correlated functional status among segregating V segments, but an unknown experimental factor could not be ruled out.

The CDR3 measures 16 amino acids from cysteine to phenylalanine. CDR3 DNA is the only sequence kept; it has 48 bases, read in frame from the first base. CDR1 and CDR2 are read off the germline V gene as LGHNA and YSLEER. Trimming accounts for 0 bases at V and 3 bases at J, while the number of junction bases matched to no gene is 4. The cohort comprised 710 or so healthy bone marrow donors. Cohort members were all nominally healthy when sampled, although unrecorded immune exposures were likely present. The donor was CMV seronegative and belonged to the group of around 350 seronegative cohort members. A peripheral blood sample was collected from each donor, and TCR beta sequencing was performed on peripheral blood mononuclear cells. Genomic DNA extraction from the blood cell samples was performed with the Qiagen DNeasy Blood Extraction Kit.

The sample comprised PBMCs. This TCR came from a man between 18 and 35 years old in good health and CMV-seronegative. The chain is encoded by TRBV4-3 joined to TRBJ2-1, with 8 central nucleotides matching TRBD2. The DNA is as follows: TGCGCCAGCAGCCAAGACTTGGCGGGGGGCTACAATGAGCAGTTCTTC. It translates to CASSQDLAGGYNEQFF.